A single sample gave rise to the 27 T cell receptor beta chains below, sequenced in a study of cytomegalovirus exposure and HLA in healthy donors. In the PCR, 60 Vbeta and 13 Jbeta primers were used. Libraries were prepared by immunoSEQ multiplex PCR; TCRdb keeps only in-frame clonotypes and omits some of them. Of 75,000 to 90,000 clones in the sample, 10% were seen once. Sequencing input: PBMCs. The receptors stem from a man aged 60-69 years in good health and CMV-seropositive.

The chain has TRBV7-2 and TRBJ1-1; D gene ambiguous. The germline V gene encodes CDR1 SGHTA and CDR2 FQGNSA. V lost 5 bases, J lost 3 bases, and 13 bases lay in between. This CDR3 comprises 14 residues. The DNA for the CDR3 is TGTGCCAGCAGCCCTTCTGGCAGATACACTGAAGCTTTCTTT. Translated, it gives CASSPSGRYTEAFF.

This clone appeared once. CDR3 in DNA: TGTGCCAGCAGCCCCCCGGCCAGGTCCCGGGGGGACTGGGCGGATACGCAGTATTTT. This sequence encodes CASSPPARSRGDWADTQYF. The chain employs TRBV7-2 and TRBJ2-3; 7 bases fit TRBD2. CDR1 SGHTA and CDR2 FQGNSA come from the germline V gene. J was trimmed by 6 bases and V by 5 bases; bases with no gene match: 23. The CDR3 covers 19 residues.

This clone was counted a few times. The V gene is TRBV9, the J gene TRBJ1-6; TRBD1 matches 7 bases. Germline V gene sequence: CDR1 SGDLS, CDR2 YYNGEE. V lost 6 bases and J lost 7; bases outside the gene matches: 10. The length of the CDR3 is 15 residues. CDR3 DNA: TGTGCCAGCACATCCTCCGGGACAGCGAATTCACCCCTCCACTTT. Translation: CASTSSGTANSPLHF.

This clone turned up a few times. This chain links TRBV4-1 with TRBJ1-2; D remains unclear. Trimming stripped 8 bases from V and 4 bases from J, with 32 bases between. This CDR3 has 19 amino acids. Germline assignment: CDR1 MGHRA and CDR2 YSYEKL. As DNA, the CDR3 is TGCGCCAGCGGAGAAGGTGCCTCTTTCCCGGGATCGAAAACCTATGGCTACACCTTC. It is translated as CASGEGASFPGSKTYGYTF.

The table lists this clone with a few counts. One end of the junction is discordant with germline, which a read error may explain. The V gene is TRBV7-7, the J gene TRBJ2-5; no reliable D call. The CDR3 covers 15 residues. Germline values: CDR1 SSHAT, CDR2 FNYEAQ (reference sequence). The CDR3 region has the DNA TGTGCTAGCAGCTCTTCACAGAGTTTCCAAGAGACCCAGTACTTC. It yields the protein CASSSSQSFQETQYF.

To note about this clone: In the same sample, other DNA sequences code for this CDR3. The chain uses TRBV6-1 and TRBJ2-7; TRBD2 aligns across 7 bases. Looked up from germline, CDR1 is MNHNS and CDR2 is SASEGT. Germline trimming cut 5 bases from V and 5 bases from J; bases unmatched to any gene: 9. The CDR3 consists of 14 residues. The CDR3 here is CASSPLGGIDEQYF. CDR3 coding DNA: TGTGCCAGCAGTCCTCTGGGAGGGATTGACGAGCAGTACTTC.

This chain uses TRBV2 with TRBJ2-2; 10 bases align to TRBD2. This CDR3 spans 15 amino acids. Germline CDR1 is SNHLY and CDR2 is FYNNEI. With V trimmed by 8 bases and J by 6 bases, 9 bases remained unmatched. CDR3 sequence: CASGHPGLASGELFF. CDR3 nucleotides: TGTGCCAGCGGGCACCCGGGACTAGCGTCCGGGGAGCTGTTTTTT.

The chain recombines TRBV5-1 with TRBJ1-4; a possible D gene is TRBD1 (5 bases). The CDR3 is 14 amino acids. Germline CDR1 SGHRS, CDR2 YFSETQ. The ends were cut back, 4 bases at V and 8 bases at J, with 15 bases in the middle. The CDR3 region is CASSPDKVDEKLFF. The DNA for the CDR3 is TGCGCCAGCAGCCCGGACAAGGTGGACGAAAAACTGTTTTTT.

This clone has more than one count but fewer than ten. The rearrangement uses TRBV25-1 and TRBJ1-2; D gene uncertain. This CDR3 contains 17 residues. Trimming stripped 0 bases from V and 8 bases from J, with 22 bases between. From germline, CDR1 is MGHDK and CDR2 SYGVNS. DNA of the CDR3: TGTGCCAGCAGTGAATATACCAGCGATTGGGGAGCAGAGGGCTACACCTTC. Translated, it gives CASSEYTSDWGAEGYTF.

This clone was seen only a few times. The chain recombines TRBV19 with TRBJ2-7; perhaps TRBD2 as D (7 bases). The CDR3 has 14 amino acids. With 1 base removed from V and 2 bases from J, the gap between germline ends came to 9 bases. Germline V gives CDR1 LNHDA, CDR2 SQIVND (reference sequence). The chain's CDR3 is CASSIGGGPYEQYF. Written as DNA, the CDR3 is TGTGCCAGTAGTATAGGGGGGGGGCCCTACGAGCAGTACTTC.

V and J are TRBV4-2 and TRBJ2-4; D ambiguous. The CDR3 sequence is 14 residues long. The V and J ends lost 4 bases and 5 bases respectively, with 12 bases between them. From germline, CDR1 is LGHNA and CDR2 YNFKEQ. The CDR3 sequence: CASSPELRENIQYF. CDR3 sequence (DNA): TGTGCCAGCAGCCCTGAACTCCGGGAAAACATTCAGTACTTC.

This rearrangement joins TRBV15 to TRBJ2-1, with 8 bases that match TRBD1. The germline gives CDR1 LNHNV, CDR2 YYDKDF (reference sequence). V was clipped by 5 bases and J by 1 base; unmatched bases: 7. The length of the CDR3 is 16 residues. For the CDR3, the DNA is TGTGCCACCAGCCGATCAGGGGGCCAGTCCTACAATGAGCAGTTCTTC. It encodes CATSRSGGQSYNEQFF.

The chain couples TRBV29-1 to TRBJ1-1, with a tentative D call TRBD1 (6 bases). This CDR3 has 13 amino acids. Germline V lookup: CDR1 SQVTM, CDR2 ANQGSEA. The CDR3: CIVEEDRNTEAFF. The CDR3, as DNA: TGCATTGTCGAAGAGGACAGAAACACTGAAGCTTTCTTT.

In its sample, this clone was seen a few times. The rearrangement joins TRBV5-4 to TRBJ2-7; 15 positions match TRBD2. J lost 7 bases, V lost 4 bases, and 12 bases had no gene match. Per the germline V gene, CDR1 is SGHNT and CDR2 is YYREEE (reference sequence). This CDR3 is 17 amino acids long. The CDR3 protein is CASSPWTSGGAVGEQYV. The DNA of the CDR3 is TGTGCCAGCAGCCCATGGACTAGCGGGGGGGCGGTCGGAGAGCAGTACGTC.

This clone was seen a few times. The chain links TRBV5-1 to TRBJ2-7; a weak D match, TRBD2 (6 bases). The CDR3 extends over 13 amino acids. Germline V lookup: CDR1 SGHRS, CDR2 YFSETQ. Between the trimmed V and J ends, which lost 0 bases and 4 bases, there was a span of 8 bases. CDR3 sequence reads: CASSLASGYEQYF. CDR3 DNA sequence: TGCGCCAGCAGCTTGGCCAGCGGGTACGAGCAGTACTTC. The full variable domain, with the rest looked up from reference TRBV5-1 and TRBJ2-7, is KAGVTQTPRYLIKTRGQQVTLSCSPISGHRSVSWYQQTPGQGLQFLFEYFSETQRNKGNFPGRFSGRQFSNSRSEMNVSTLELGDSALYLCASSLASGYEQYFGPGTRLTVT.

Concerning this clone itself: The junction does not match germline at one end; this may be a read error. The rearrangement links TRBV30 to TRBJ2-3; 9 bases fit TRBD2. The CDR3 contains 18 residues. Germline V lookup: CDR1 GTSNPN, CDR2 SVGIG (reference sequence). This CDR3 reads CAGSGRAGGILRTDTQYF. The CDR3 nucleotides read TGTGCCGGGAGTGGAAGAGCGGGAGGCATCTTACGCACAGATACGCAGTATTTT.

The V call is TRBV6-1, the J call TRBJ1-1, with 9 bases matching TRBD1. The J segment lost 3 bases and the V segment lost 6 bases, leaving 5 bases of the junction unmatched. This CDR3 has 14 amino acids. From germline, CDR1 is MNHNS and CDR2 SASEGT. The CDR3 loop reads CASSPTGGDTEAFF. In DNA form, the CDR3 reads TGTGCCAGCAGCCCGACAGGGGGGGACACTGAAGCTTTCTTT.

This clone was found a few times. CDR3 nucleotide sequence: TGTGCCAGCAGCGACGGGGAGCGGGGTCCCTACGAGCAGTACTTC. Protein: CASSDGERGPYEQYF. The chain couples TRBV6-5 to TRBJ2-7, with 7 bases identical to TRBD2. The CDR3 totals 15 residues. CDR1 and CDR2 (germline): MNHEY, SVGAGI. Trimming removed 6 bases from V and 2 bases from J; junction bases left unmatched: 10.

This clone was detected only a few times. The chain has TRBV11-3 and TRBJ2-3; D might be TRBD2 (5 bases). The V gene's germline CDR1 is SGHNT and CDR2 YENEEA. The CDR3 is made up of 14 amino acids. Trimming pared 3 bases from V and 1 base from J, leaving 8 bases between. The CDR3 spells CASSFQAGTDTQYF. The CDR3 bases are TGTGCCAGCAGCTTTCAAGCGGGCACAGATACGCAGTATTTT. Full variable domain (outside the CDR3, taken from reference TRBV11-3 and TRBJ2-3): EAGVVQSPRYKIIEKKQPVAFWCNPISGHNTLYWYLQNLGQGPELLIRYENEEAVDDSQLPKDRFSAERLKGVDSTLKIQPAELGDSAVYLCASSFQAGTDTQYFGPGTRLTVL.

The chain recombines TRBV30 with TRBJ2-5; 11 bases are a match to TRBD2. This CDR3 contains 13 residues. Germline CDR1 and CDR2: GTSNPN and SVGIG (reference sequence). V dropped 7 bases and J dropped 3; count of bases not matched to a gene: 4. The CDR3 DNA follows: TGTGCCTTAGGGACTAGCGGAAAAGAGACCCAGTACTTC. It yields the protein CALGTSGKETQYF.

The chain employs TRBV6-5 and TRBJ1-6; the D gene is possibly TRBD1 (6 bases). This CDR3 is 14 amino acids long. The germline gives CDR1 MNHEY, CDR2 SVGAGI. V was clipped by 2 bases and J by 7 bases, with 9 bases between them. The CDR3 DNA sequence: TGTGCCAGCAGTTACACAGGGATAAATTCACCCCTCCACTTT. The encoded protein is CASSYTGINSPLHF.

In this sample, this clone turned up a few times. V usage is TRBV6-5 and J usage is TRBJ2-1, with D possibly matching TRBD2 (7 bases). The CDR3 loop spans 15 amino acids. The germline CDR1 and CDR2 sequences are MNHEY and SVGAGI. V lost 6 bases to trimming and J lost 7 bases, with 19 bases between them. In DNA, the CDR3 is TGTGCCAGCAGGAGGGGGGGCAGTAGTCCAAATGAGCAGTTCTTC. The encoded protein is CASRRGGSSPNEQFF.

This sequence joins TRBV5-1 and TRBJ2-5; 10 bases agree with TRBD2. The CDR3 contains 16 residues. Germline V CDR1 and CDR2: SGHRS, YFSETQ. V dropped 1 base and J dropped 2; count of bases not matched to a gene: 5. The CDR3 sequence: CASSLSTSGAQETQYF. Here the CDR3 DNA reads TGCGCCAGCAGCTTGAGTACTAGCGGGGCACAAGAGACCCAGTACTTC. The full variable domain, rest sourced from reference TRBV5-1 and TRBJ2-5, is KAGVTQTPRYLIKTRGQQVTLSCSPISGHRSVSWYQQTPGQGLQFLFEYFSETQRNKGNFPGRFSGRQFSNSRSEMNVSTLELGDSALYLCASSLSTSGAQETQYFGPGTRLLVL.

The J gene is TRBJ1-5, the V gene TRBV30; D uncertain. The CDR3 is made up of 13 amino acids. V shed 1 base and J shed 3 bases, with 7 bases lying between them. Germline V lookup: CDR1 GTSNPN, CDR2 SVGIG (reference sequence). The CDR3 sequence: CAWSETDNQPQHF. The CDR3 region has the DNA TGTGCCTGGAGTGAAACAGACAATCAGCCCCAGCATTTT. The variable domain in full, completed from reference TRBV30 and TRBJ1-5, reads SQTIHQWPATLVQPVGSPLSLECTVEGTSNPNLYWYRQAAGRGLQLLFYSVGIGQISSEVPQNLSASRPQDRQFILSSKKLLLSDSGFYLCAWSETDNQPQHFGDGTRLSIL.

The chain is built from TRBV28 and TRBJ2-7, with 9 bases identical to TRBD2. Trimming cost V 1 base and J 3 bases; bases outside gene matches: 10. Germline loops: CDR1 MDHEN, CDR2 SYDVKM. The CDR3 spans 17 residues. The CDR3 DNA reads TGTGCCAGCAGTTTATTATGGCCCCAGCGGGGGGTCTACGAGCAGTACTTC. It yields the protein CASSLLWPQRGVYEQYF.

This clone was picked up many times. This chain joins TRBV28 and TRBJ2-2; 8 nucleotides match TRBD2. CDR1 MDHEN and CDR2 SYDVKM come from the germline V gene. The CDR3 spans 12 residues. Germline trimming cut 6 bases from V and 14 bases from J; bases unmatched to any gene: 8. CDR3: CASSLSRGGLFF. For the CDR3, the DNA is TGTGCCAGCAGCCTGTCCCGGGGGGGACTGTTTTTT.

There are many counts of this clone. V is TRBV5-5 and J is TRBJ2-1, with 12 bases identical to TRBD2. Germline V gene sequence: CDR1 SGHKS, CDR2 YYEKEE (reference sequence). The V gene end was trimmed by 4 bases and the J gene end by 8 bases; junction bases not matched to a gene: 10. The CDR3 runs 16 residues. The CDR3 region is CASSGGLAGSMDEQFF. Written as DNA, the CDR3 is TGTGCCAGCAGCGGCGGACTAGCGGGGAGTATGGATGAGCAGTTCTTC.